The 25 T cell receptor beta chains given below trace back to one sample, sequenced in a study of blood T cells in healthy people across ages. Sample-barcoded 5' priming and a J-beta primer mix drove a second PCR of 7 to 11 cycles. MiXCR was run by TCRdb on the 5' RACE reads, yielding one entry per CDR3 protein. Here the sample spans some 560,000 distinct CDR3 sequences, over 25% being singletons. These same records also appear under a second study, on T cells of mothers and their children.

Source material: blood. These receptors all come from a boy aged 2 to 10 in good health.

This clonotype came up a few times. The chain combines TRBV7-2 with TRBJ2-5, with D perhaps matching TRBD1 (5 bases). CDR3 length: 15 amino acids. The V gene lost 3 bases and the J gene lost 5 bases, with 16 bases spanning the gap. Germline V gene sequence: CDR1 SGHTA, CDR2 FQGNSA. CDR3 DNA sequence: TGTGCCAGCAGCTTGGCCCAGGGCGTTAGGGAGACCCAGTACTTC. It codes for CASSLAQGVRETQYF.

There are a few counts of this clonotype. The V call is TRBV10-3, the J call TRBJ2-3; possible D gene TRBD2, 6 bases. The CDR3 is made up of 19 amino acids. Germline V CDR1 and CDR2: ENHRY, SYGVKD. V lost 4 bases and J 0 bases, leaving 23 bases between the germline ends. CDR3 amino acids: CAISGPGLQSVTSTDTQYF. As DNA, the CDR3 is TGTGCCATCAGTGGACCGGGACTTCAAAGCGTAACTAGCACAGATACGCAGTATTTT.

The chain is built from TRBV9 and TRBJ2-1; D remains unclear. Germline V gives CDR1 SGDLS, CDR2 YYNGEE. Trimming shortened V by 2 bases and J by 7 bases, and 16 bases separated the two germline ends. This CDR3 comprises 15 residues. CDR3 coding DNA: TGTGCCAGCAGCGTGGTCAGTGGGTCGTATAATGAGCAGTTCTTC. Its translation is CASSVVSGSYNEQFF.

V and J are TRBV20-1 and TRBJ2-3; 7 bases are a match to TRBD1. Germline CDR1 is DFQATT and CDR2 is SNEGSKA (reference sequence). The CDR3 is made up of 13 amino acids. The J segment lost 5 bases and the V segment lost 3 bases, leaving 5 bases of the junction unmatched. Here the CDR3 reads CSARTGYQDTQYF. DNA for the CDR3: TGCAGTGCTAGGACAGGGTACCAAGATACGCAGTATTTT.

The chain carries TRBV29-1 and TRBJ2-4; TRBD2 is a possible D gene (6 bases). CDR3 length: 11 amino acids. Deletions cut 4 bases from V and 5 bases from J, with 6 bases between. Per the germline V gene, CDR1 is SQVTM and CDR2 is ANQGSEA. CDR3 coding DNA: TGCAGCGTTGGGGAGGAAAACATTCAGTACTTC. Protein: CSVGEENIQYF.

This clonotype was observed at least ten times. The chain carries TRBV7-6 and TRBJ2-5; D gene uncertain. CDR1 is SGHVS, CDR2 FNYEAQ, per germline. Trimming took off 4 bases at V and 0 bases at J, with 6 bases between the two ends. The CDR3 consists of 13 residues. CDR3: CASSSLNQETQYF. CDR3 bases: TGTGCCAGCAGCTCTTTGAACCAAGAGACCCAGTACTTC.

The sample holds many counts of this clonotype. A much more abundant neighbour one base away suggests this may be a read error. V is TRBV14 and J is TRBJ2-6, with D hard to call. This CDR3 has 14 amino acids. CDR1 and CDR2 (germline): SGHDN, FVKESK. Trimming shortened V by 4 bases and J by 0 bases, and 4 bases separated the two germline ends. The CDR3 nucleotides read TGTGCCAGCAGCCGGAACTCTGGGGCCAACGTCCTGACTTTC. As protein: CASSRNSGANVLTF.

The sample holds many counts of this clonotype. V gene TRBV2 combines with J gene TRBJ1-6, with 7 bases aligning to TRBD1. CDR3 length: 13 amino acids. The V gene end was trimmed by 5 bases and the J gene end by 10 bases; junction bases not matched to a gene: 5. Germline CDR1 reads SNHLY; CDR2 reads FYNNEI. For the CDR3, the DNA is TGTGCCAGCAGTCGTGACAGGGTGTCACCCCTCCACTTT. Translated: CASSRDRVSPLHF.

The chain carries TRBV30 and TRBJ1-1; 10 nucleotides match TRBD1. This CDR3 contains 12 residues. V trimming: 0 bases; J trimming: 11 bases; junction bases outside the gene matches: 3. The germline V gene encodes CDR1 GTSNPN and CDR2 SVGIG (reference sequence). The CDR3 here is CAWSVTGGWAFF. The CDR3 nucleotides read TGTGCCTGGAGTGTGACAGGGGGCTGGGCTTTCTTT. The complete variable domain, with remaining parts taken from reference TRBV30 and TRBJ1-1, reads SQTIHQWPATLVQPVGSPLSLECTVEGTSNPNLYWYRQAAGRGLQLLFYSVGIGQISSEVPQNLSASRPQDRQFILSSKKLLLSDSGFYLCAWSVTGGWAFFGQGTRLTVV.

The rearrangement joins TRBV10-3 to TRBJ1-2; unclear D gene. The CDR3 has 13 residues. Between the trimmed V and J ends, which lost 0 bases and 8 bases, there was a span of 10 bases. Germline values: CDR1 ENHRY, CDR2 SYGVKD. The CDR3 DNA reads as TGTGCCATCAGTGAGTCAGGTAGCGGCGGCTACACCTTC. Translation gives CAISESGSGGYTF.

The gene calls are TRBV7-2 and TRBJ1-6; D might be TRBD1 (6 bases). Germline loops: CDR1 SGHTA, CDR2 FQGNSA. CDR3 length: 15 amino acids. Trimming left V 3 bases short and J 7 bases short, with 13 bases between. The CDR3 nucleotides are TGTGCCAGCAGCTTTCTCCCCCAGGGGAATTCACCCCTCCACTTT. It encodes CASSFLPQGNSPLHF.

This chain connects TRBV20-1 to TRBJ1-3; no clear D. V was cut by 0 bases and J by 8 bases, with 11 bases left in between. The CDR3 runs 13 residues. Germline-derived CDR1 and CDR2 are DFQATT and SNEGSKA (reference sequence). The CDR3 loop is CSARDLGGDTIYF. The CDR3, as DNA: TGCAGTGCTAGAGATTTAGGCGGCGACACCATATATTTT.

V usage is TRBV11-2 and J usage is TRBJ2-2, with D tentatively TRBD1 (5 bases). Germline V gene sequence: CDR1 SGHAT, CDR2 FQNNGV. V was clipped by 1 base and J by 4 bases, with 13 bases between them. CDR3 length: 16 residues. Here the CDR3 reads CASSLGSGWVTGELFF. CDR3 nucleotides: TGTGCCAGCAGCTTAGGTTCAGGGTGGGTCACCGGGGAGCTGTTTTTT.

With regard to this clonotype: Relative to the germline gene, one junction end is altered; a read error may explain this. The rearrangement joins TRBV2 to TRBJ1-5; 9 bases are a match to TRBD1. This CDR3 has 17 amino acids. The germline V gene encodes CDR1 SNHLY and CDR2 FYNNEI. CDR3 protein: CASSEALGTGRDQLQHF. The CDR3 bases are TGTGCCAGCAGTGAAGCCTTAGGGACAGGGCGGGATCAGCTCCAGCATTTT.

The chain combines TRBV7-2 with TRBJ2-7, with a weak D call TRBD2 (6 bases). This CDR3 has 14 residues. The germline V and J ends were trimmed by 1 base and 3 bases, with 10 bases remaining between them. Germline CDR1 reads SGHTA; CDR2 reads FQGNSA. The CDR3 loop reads CASSLGAGLYEQYF. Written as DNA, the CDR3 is TGTGCCAGCAGCTTAGGAGCGGGCCTCTACGAGCAGTACTTC.

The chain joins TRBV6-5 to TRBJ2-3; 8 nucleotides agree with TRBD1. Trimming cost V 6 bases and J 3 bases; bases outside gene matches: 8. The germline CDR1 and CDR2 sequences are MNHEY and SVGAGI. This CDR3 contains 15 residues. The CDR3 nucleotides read TGTGCCAGCAGATCCTGGCGGACAGGGACAGATACGCAGTATTTT. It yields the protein CASRSWRTGTDTQYF.

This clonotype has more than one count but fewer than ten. The CDR3 spells CASSEWKGTDTQYF. CDR3 nucleotides: TGTGCCAGCAGTGAATGGAAAGGCACAGATACGCAGTATTTT. The chain is built from TRBV25-1 and TRBJ2-3; D is unresolved. In germline, CDR1 is MGHDK, CDR2 SYGVNS. The CDR3 sequence is 14 residues long. Trimming cost V 1 base and J 1 base, with 6 bases left between them.

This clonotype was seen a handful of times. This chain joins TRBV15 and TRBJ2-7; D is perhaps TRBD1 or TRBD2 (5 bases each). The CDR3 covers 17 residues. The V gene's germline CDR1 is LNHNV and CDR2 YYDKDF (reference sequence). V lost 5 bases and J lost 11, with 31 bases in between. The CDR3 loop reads CATSPGILRDEPIDKYF. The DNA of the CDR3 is TGTGCCACCAGCCCCGGGATCCTAAGGGACGAACCCATCGACAAGTACTTC.

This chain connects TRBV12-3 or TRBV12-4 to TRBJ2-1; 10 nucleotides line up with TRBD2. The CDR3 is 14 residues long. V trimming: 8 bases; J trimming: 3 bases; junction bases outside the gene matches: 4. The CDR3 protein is CASLRTSGYNEQFF. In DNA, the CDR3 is TGTGCCAGCTTACGGACTAGCGGCTACAATGAGCAGTTCTTC.

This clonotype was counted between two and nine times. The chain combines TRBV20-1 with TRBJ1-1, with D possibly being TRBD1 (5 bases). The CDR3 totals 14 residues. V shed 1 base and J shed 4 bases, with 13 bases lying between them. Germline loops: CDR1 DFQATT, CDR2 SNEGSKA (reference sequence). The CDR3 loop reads CSARVPGTGTEAFF. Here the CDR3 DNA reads TGCAGTGCTAGAGTTCCCGGGACTGGCACTGAAGCTTTCTTT.

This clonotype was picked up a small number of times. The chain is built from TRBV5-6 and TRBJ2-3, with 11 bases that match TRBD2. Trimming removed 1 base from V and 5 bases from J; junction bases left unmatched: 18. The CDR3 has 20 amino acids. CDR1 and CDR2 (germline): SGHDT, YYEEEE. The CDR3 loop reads CASSLWLAGGSTAAQDTQYF. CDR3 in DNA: TGTGCCAGCAGCTTGTGGCTAGCGGGAGGAAGTACCGCCGCCCAAGATACGCAGTATTTT.

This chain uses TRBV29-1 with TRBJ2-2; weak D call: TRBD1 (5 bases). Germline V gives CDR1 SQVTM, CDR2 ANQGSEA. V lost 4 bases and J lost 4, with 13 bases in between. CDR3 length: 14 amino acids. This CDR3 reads CSVVLGVGTGELFF. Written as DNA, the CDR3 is TGCAGCGTTGTTTTAGGGGTGGGCACCGGGGAGCTGTTTTTT.

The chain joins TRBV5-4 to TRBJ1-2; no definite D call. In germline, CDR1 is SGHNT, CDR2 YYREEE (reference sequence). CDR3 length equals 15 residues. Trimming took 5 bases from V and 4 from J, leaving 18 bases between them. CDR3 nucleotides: TGTGCCAGCAGTTCGCGTTGGGAGGGCGGCTATGGCTACACCTTC. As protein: CASSSRWEGGYGYTF.

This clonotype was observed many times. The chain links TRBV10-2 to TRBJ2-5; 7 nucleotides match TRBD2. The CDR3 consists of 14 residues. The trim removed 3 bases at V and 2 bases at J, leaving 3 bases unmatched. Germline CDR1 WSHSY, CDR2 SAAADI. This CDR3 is CASSEAGRQETQYF. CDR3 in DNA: TGCGCCAGCAGTGAAGCGGGGCGGCAAGAGACCCAGTACTTC.

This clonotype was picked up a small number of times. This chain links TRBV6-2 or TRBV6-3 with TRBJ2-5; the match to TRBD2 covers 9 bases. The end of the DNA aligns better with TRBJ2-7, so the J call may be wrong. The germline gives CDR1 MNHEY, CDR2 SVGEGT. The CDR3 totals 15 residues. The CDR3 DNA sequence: TGTGCCAGCAGCTCCCCTCTAGCGGGGTACTACGAGCAGTACTTC. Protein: CASSSPLAGYYEQYF.